This T cell receptor beta chain was retrieved from a study of shared clonotypes between healthy human individuals. This CDR3 spans 12 amino acids. The germline V gene has CDR1 KGHSH and CDR2 LQKENI. V was pared by 3 bases and J by 6 bases, with 8 bases between. Assay: immunoSEQ multiplex PCR; the TCRdb copy retains only in-frame clones and omits some. The table records 740,000 or so clones, 73% of them present only once. As for this clone: Other DNA sequences from this sample encode an identical CDR3 as well.

V gene TRBV18 combines with J gene TRBJ1-2; D perhaps matches TRBD1 (6 bases). The receptor comes from a woman in her 30s in good health. Specimen: memory CD4+ T cells sorted from blood. The subset denotes: CD45RA-negative fraction. The DNA of the CDR3 is TGTGCCAGCTCACCCTCAGGGGATGGCTACACCTTC. This encodes CASSPSGDGYTF.